This record covers a single T cell receptor beta chain. The PCR was carried out with 60 Vbeta primers and 13 Jbeta primers. Clones were read by immunoSEQ multiplex PCR, and TCRdb kept only the in-frame ones, dropping some. The sample holds 110,000 or so clones; approximately 70% are singletons and the top ten take under 6.5%. The sample belongs to a study of cytomegalovirus exposure and HLA in healthy donors. The V end was cut by 0 bases, the J end by 5 bases, with 7 bases between. Germline CDR1 SEHNR, CDR2 FQNEAQ (reference sequence). The CDR3 has 13 residues. What was sequenced was PBMCs. The chain employs TRBV7-9 and TRBJ2-5; the D is unclear. This sequence was found in a woman in her 70s in good health and CMV-seropositive. The CDR3 nucleotides are TGTGCCAGCAGCTTAGCAGCTCCCGAGACCCAGTACTTC. Protein: CASSLAAPETQYF.